This paragraph reports one TCR beta chain. The antigen it recognizes is unknown. The sample holds no much larger clone one base away, and base qualities are not on file. The data stem from a study of breast tumors, draining lymph nodes, adjacent tissues (dated by TCRdb to 2016 to 2017). With respect to the entire study: TCR beta repertoires were compared across tumor, adjacent nontumor tissue and axillary lymph nodes obtained from breast cancer patients. In human breast cancer, the study set out to evaluate how tumor, surrounding tissue and draining lymph node repertoires relate to one another and whether T cells may move between these sites. Study-level results and caveats: The conclusion that tumor T cells originate in lymph nodes was presented as consistent with a hypothesis rather than as directly demonstrated. The data were judged consistent with most tumor T cells deriving from the lymph node and then expanding within tumor tissue. T-cell repertoire diversity in tumors was found to be lower than in lymph nodes but higher than in nontumor tissue, and preferential V and J gene usage was observed. Tumor and nontumor tissue repertoires were found to be significantly more similar in luminal-like than in basal-like breast cancer.

For sequencing, an Illumina HiSeq 2000 was employed. Multiplex PCR amplification was used to build the TCR beta chain libraries. High-throughput sequencing was used to analyze the amplified TCR beta chain products. TCRdb reanalyzed the raw reads on its own, using fastp at Q25 for trimming and MiXCR for clone calling, and kept in-frame beta chains. Each entry merges the rows of one CDR3 protein and shows their most common DNA and genes. The sample contains about 130,000 distinct CDR3 sequences, 15% to 20% of them found a single time. Together, the top ten hold more than 3% of the sample. Lymph node samples were obtained from the axillary draining lymph nodes of breast cancer patients. The CDR3 runs 14 residues from the cysteine to the phenylalanine. Only CDR3 DNA is held: 42 bases, read in frame from base 1. In the germline V gene (reference sequence), CDR1 corresponds to LNHDA and CDR2 to SQIVND. Ends trimmed: V by 5 bases, J by 2 bases; bases unmatched to a gene: 4.

This sequence was found in a female donor with breast cancer. Some clones in this sample may be carry-over from other donors' samples. The sample taken for sequencing was axillary lymph node tissue. The V and J genes are TRBV19 and TRBJ2-7; TRBD1 aligns with 9 central bases. For the CDR3, the sequence is CASSDWDRAYEQYF. The nucleotide sequence reads TGTGCCAGTAGTGATTGGGACAGGGCCTACGAGCAGTACTTC.